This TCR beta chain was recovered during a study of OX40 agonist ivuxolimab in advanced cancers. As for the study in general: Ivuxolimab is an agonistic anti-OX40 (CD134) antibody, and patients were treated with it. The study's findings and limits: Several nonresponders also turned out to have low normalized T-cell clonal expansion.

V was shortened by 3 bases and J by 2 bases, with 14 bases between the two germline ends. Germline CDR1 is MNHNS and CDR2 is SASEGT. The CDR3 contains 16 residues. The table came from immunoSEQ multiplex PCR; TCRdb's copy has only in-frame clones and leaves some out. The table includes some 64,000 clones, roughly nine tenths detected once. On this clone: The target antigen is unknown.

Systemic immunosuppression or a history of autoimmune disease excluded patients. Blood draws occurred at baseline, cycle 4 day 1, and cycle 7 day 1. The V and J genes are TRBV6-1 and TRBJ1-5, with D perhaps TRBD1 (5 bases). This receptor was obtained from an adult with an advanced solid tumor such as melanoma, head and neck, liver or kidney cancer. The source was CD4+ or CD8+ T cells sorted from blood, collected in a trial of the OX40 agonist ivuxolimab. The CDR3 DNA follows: TGTGCCAGCAGTGAGAAAAAGGGGTTTGGCAATCAGCCCCAGCATTTT. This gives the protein CASSEKKGFGNQPQHF.